Below, 15 T cell receptor beta chains from the same sample are listed, as sequenced in a study of CD8+CD57+ T cells in acquired aplastic anemia. Genomic DNA acted as the template from which TCR beta VDJ combination and CDR3 sequence profiling were carried out. Via MiXCR, TCRdb re-called the reads, giving one row per CDR3 protein. Among some 120,000 distinct CDR3 sequences, over 45% were seen once, and the ten largest hold 2% to 3%. Input material: sorted CD4+, CD8+, or CD8+CD57+ T cells (not recorded which) from PBMCs. The receptor set was obtained from a human donor in good health, serving as a control.

This clonotype has just a few counts. The germline gene is not matched at one end of the junction; a read error may be the cause. The V gene is TRBV2, the J gene TRBJ2-5; tentative D call: TRBD2 (6 bases). Per germline, CDR1 SNHLY and CDR2 FYNNEI. The CDR3 covers 14 residues. CDR3: CATSDPGTQETQYF. In nucleotides, the CDR3 is TGTGCCACCAGTGACCCCGGGACTCAAGAGACCCAGTACTTC.

This clonotype was recorded once. The chain employs TRBV12-3 or TRBV12-4 and TRBJ2-7; TRBD1 matches at 9 bases. V lost 1 base and J lost 3; bases outside the gene matches: 1. The CDR3 runs 14 residues. DNA for the CDR3: TGTGCCAGCAGTTTAGTGACAGGGGGCTACGAGCAGTACTTC. Its protein product is CASSLVTGGYEQYF.

This chain links TRBV24-1 with TRBJ2-3, with a weak D call TRBD1 (6 bases). This CDR3 comprises 16 residues. CDR1 and CDR2 (germline): KGHDR, SFDVKD. Trimming pared 4 bases from V and 5 bases from J, leaving 18 bases between. The CDR3 nucleotides are TGTGCCACCAGTGACCTGAGTATTACAGGGAGAGATACGCAGTATTTT. It is translated as CATSDLSITGRDTQYF.

This clonotype has a count of ten or more. V gene TRBV14 combines with J gene TRBJ1-3; D perhaps matches TRBD1 (5 bases). The germline V gene encodes CDR1 SGHDN and CDR2 FVKESK. This CDR3 contains 15 residues. V lost 4 bases to trimming and J lost 3 bases, with 13 bases between them. The CDR3 DNA reads TGTGCCAGCAGCCTAAGAGGGGTATTTGGAAACACCATATATTTT. Residues: CASSLRGVFGNTIYF.

This clonotype was seen many times. The chain links TRBV20-1 to TRBJ1-5; 7 bases match TRBD1. CDR1 is DFQATT and CDR2 is SNEGSKA in the germline V gene (reference sequence). CDR3 length equals 13 residues. V shed 6 bases, J shed 6 bases, and the junction held 8 bases outside the gene matches. The CDR3 region is CSAVKGAGQPQHF. The CDR3 DNA is TGCAGTGCCGTGAAGGGGGCAGGTCAGCCCCAGCATTTT.

The chain carries TRBV12-5 and TRBJ1-2; D ambiguous. The CDR3 is made up of 12 amino acids. The germline V gene encodes CDR1 LGHNT and CDR2 FRNRAP. V lost 7 bases and J lost 0, with 6 bases in between. For the CDR3, the DNA is TGTGCTAGTGCGGCGGCTAACTATGGCTACACCTTC. Amino acids: CASAAANYGYTF.

This clonotype was picked up many times. The rearrangement joins TRBV20-1 to TRBJ1-2; a weak D match, TRBD1 (6 bases). Germline CDR1 is DFQATT and CDR2 is SNEGSKA (reference sequence). Deletions cut 0 bases from V and 6 bases from J, with 11 bases between. The CDR3 is 13 residues long. Here the CDR3 DNA reads TGCAGTGCTAGAGACTCAGGGGAGGATGGCTACACCTTC. Residues: CSARDSGEDGYTF.

This clonotype is a singleton in its sample. This rearrangement joins TRBV9 to TRBJ2-5; TRBD2 agrees at 9 bases. V lost 5 bases and J lost 5; bases outside the gene matches: 13. Germline lookup yields CDR1 SGDLS and CDR2 YYNGEE. This CDR3 is 16 amino acids long. The CDR3 spells CASSEGWRGGRETQYF. The CDR3 nucleotides are TGTGCCAGCAGTGAAGGGTGGCGGGGGGGCCGTGAGACCCAGTACTTC.

This clonotype was found once. The chain has TRBV7-2 and TRBJ1-3; 7 positions match TRBD1. Germline V gene data show CDR1 as SGHTA and CDR2 as FQGNSA. This CDR3 is built from 15 residues. V was pared by 5 bases and J by 9 bases, with 13 bases of the junction left unmatched. CDR3 nucleotides: TGTGCCAGCAGCCAGGGACAGCTCTCTGTAAGCACCATATATTTT. Encoded protein: CASSQGQLSVSTIYF.

At least ten counts were recorded for this clonotype. CDR3 protein: CASSQGQVEFNEQFF. In nucleotides, the CDR3 is TGCGCCAGCAGCCAAGGACAGGTAGAATTCAATGAGCAGTTCTTC. The chain carries TRBV4-1 and TRBJ2-1; perhaps TRBD1 as D (6 bases). CDR3 length equals 15 residues. Trimming removed 1 base at V and 6 bases at J, with 13 bases between. Germline V CDR1 and CDR2: MGHRA, YSYEKL.

This clonotype occurred many times. V gene TRBV9 combines with J gene TRBJ2-7, with 7 bases aligning to TRBD2. The CDR3 has 15 amino acids. V lost 0 bases to trimming and J lost 6 bases; unmatched junction nucleotides: 9. The germline gives CDR1 SGDLS, CDR2 YYNGEE. The CDR3 region is CASSVESRRGVEQYF. The DNA for the CDR3 is TGTGCCAGCAGCGTAGAAAGTCGTCGGGGGGTCGAGCAGTACTTC.

The gene calls are TRBV6-1 and TRBJ1-6, with a possible D match to TRBD1 (5 bases). This CDR3 comprises 12 residues. The V and J ends lost 10 bases and 10 bases respectively, with 14 bases between them. CDR1 MNHNS and CDR2 SASEGT come from the germline V gene. The CDR3 sequence is CATQSEGSPLHF. CDR3 DNA sequence: TGTGCCACCCAGAGTGAGGGGTCACCCCTCCACTTT.

V usage is TRBV10-3 and J usage is TRBJ2-1; 10 nucleotides match TRBD2. With 5 bases clipped from V and 7 bases from J, the junction kept 17 bases outside the gene matches. This CDR3 has 18 amino acids. Germline assignment: CDR1 ENHRY and CDR2 SYGVKD. The CDR3 sequence is CAISIGLAGEYDWNEQFF. The CDR3 nucleotides read TGTGCCATCAGTATCGGGCTAGCGGGGGAGTATGATTGGAATGAGCAGTTCTTC.

V usage is TRBV20-1 and J usage is TRBJ2-1; 8 nucleotides agree with TRBD2. Losses at the gene ends were 1 base for V and 8 bases for J; bases not matched to a gene: 10. CDR1 and CDR2 from the germline V gene are DFQATT and SNEGSKA (reference sequence). The CDR3 contains 15 residues. The CDR3 sequence is CSARGPAGAVDEQFF. The CDR3 nucleotides are TGCAGTGCTAGAGGACCAGCGGGGGCTGTCGATGAGCAGTTCTTC.

This clonotype was counted many times. V usage is TRBV3-1 and J usage is TRBJ2-1; D tentatively fits TRBD1 or TRBD2 (5 bases each). V lost 3 bases to trimming and J lost 8 bases, with 20 bases between them. CDR3 length equals 16 residues. Germline assignment: CDR1 LGHDT and CDR2 YNNKEL (reference sequence). CDR3 sequence: CASSHERGEVVHEQFF. CDR3 coding DNA: TGTGCCAGCAGCCACGAGAGAGGGGAAGTAGTCCATGAGCAGTTCTTC.